This is a list of T cell receptor beta chains from one sample in a study of PD-L1 blockade in urothelial cancer. The protocol was immunoSEQ multiplex PCR, while the TCRdb copy is restricted to in-frame clones and leaves out a portion. The profile covers about 72,000 clones, with almost 90% appearing a single time and around 4.2% taken by the ten largest. This sample comprised PBMCs, obtained around atezolizumab (anti-PD-L1) treatment. Every receptor here comes from a man between 65 and 79 years old with urothelial cancer. CDR3s include the opening cysteine and the closing phenylalanine or tryptophan. The D gene is left open where the match is weak. Clone sizes are given selectively: once, few, many, or a class where the clone is expanded.

DNA: TGTGCCAGCAGCCCCGGGACAGGGGCTAGGGGCTACACCTTC
CDR3: CASSPGTGARGYTF
D: TRBD1
J: TRBJ1-2
V: TRBV28
size: once

DNA: TGTGCCAGCAGTGAAGAGCTCGGGACTACCTCCTACGAGCAGTACTTC
CDR3: CASSEELGTTSYEQYF
D: TRBD2
J: TRBJ2-7
V: TRBV2
size: -

DNA: TGCAGCGTTTCAGGACAGATCGGGACTAGCGGGACCCCCTACGAGCAGTACTTC
CDR3: CSVSGQIGTSGTPYEQYF
D: TRBD2
J: TRBJ2-7
V: TRBV29-1
size: -

DNA: TGTGCCACCAGCAGCACCCATGGAGCGCGGATCGCCTACGAGCAGTACTTC
CDR3: CATSSTHGARIAYEQYF
D: -
J: TRBJ2-7
V: TRBV15
size: -

DNA: TGTGCCAGTACGACTAGCGGGATTGTGAACACCGGGGAGCTGTTTTTT
CDR3: CASTTSGIVNTGELFF
D: TRBD2
J: TRBJ2-2
V: TRBV19
size: -

DNA: TGTGCCAGCAGAGGGACAAGGAACACTGAAGCTTTCTTT
CDR3: CASRGTRNTEAFF
D: -
J: TRBJ1-1
V: TRBV6-5
size: -

DNA: TGTGCCAGCAGAGGACAGTTTTTTAGCACAGATACGCAGTATTTT
CDR3: CASRGQFFSTDTQYF
D: -
J: TRBJ2-3
V: TRBV6-1
size: -

DNA: TGTGCTAGTGGTTTGTCGCGAGAGACCCAGTACTTC
CDR3: CASGLSRETQYF
D: -
J: TRBJ2-5
V: TRBV12-5
size: -

DNA: TGTGCCAGCATGCGTGATTATGGCTACACCTTC
CDR3: CASMRDYGYTF
D: -
J: TRBJ1-2
V: TRBV6-5
size: -

DNA: TGCGCCAGCAGCTTGGAACCCCAGGTTGGGAGTTACGAGCAGTACTTC
CDR3: CASSLEPQVGSYEQYF
D: -
J: TRBJ2-7
V: TRBV5-1
size: -

DNA: TGTGCCAGCAAGGGGACAGGGACGAACACTGAAGCTTTCTTT
CDR3: CASKGTGTNTEAFF
D: TRBD1
J: TRBJ1-1
V: TRBV28
size: many

DNA: TGTGCCAGTAAGAGGTGGGGGGGGAACACCGGGGAGCTGTTTTTT
CDR3: CASKRWGGNTGELFF
D: TRBD2
J: TRBJ2-2
V: TRBV19
size: -

DNA: TGTGCAAGTCGCCGGGAGGTGAGCGGGGAGCAGTTCTTC
CDR3: CASRREVSGEQFF
D: -
J: TRBJ2-1
V: TRBV12-2
size: -

DNA: TGTGCCAGCAGCCCCTTGGGGAGGCTCGTGTCCTACGAGCAGTACTTC
CDR3: CASSPLGRLVSYEQYF
D: -
J: TRBJ2-7
V: TRBV6-6
size: -

DNA: TGTGCCAGCAGCCGGACAGGGTTTGGCACAGATACGCAGTATTTT
CDR3: CASSRTGFGTDTQYF
D: TRBD1
J: TRBJ2-3
V: TRBV5-5
size: -

DNA: TGTGCCAGCAGCAGACTAGCGGGAGGTGGAGATACGCAGTATTTT
CDR3: CASSRLAGGGDTQYF
D: TRBD2
J: TRBJ2-3
V: TRBV7-9
size: -

DNA: TGTGCCAGCAGTGGACAGGGGGTTAGCAATCAGCCCCAGCATTTT
CDR3: CASSGQGVSNQPQHF
D: TRBD1
J: TRBJ1-5
V: TRBV2
size: -

DNA: TGTGCCAGCAGGCCAACTAGCGCGTTCTCCTACAATGAGCAGTTCTTC
CDR3: CASRPTSAFSYNEQFF
D: TRBD2
J: TRBJ2-1
V: TRBV27
size: -

DNA: TGTGCCAGCAGTCTATCGTATGGCTACACCTTC
CDR3: CASSLSYGYTF
D: -
J: TRBJ1-2
V: TRBV28
size: once

DNA: TGTGCCAGCAGCGTAGTAGCGGGAGGGGGCGAGCAGTACTTC
CDR3: CASSVVAGGGEQYF
D: TRBD2
J: TRBJ2-7
V: TRBV9
size: once

DNA: TGTGCCAGCTCACCCGGGACAGCCGACTACGAGCAGTACTTC
CDR3: CASSPGTADYEQYF
D: TRBD1
J: TRBJ2-7
V: TRBV18
size: -

DNA: TGTGCCACCAGCACCGGGACAGGTCCCTACGAGCAGTACTTC
CDR3: CATSTGTGPYEQYF
D: TRBD1
J: TRBJ2-7
V: TRBV15
size: -

DNA: TGTGCCAGCAGCGTGGGACTTCAGGCCAAAAACATTCAGTACTTC
CDR3: CASSVGLQAKNIQYF
D: -
J: TRBJ2-4
V: TRBV5-8
size: -

DNA: TGTGCCAGCAGTAGGGCCGGGGGGTTTGCTGGCTACACCTTC
CDR3: CASSRAGGFAGYTF
D: -
J: TRBJ1-2
V: TRBV28
size: -

DNA: TGTGCCAGCTCACCTCAGGGGAATCAGCCCCAGCATTTT
CDR3: CASSPQGNQPQHF
D: -
J: TRBJ1-5
V: TRBV18
size: few

DNA: TGTGCCAGCAGTTACTCCGGGACAGGGGCGCCTCGGGGCTACACCTTC
CDR3: CASSYSGTGAPRGYTF
D: TRBD1
J: TRBJ1-2
V: TRBV6-5
size: -

DNA: TGTGCTAGTGGTTTGGGACATACAACAGATGGCTACACCTTC
CDR3: CASGLGHTTDGYTF
D: -
J: TRBJ1-2
V: TRBV12-5
size: -

DNA: TGTGCCAGCAGTTTCCGGGCCCGCCCGGGGAATGAGCAGTTCTTC
CDR3: CASSFRARPGNEQFF
D: -
J: TRBJ2-1
V: TRBV28
size: -

DNA: TGTGCCAGAAGAGGGCGGGCCTGCTCCTACAATGAGCAGTTCTTC
CDR3: CARRGRACSYNEQFF
D: -
J: TRBJ2-1
V: TRBV5-3
size: once

DNA: TGTGCCAGCAGCAGAAAACAGGGGGACTCCTACGAGCAGTACTTC
CDR3: CASSRKQGDSYEQYF
D: TRBD1
J: TRBJ2-7
V: TRBV6-5
size: -

DNA: TGTGCCACCAGCAGAGTGGCAAATCAAGAGACCCAGTACTTC
CDR3: CATSRVANQETQYF
D: -
J: TRBJ2-5
V: TRBV15
size: -

DNA: TGCGCCAGCAGGCCCGAGGGGGGGGCCTATGGCTACACCTTC
CDR3: CASRPEGGAYGYTF
D: -
J: TRBJ1-2
V: TRBV5-1
size: -

DNA: TGTGCCAGCAGCTTGGGGGTCGCGGGAACGAACACTGAAGCTTTCTTT
CDR3: CASSLGVAGTNTEAFF
D: -
J: TRBJ1-1
V: TRBV5-8
size: few

DNA: TGTGCCAGTGCCTTGACGGACGGGGTCTACAATGAGCAGTTCTTC
CDR3: CASALTDGVYNEQFF
D: -
J: TRBJ2-1
V: TRBV6-5
size: -

DNA: TGTGCCAGCAGCCACGGACTGGGTAATGGGAACGAGCAGTTCTTC
CDR3: CASSHGLGNGNEQFF
D: -
J: TRBJ2-1
V: TRBV7-8
size: -

DNA: TGTGCCAGTAGTATACGCCAATCTATGCGCACGAACACCGGGGAGCTGTTTTTT
CDR3: CASSIRQSMRTNTGELFF
D: -
J: TRBJ2-2
V: TRBV19
size: once

DNA: TGTGCCAGCAGTGGGCCTCAGGGAGGTGGCTACACCTTC
CDR3: CASSGPQGGGYTF
D: -
J: TRBJ1-2
V: TRBV2
size: -

DNA: TGCGCCAGCAGCCAAGATCTTCAAGGGGGAGCACAGTTCTTC
CDR3: CASSQDLQGGAQFF
D: -
J: TRBJ2-1
V: TRBV4-1
size: few

DNA: TGCAGCGGGGGGGACCCAAATGAAAAACTGTTTTTT
CDR3: CSGGDPNEKLFF
D: -
J: TRBJ1-4
V: TRBV29-1
size: -

DNA: TGTGCCAGCAGCCAAGCCCTAGCGGTAAGCACAGATACGCAGTATTTT
CDR3: CASSQALAVSTDTQYF
D: TRBD2
J: TRBJ2-3
V: TRBV14
size: -

DNA: TGTGCCAGCAGTTCTCCCTCCCAGCAGTACTTC
CDR3: CASSSPSQQYF
D: -
J: TRBJ2-7
V: TRBV28
size: -

DNA: TGTGCCAGCAGCTCCACTGACAGCTCCTACGAGCAGTACTTC
CDR3: CASSSTDSSYEQYF
D: -
J: TRBJ2-7
V: TRBV28
size: -

DNA: TGTGCCAGCACCGACAGGGGGGCCTACGAGCAGTACTTC
CDR3: CASTDRGAYEQYF
D: TRBD1
J: TRBJ2-7
V: TRBV6-1
size: -

DNA: TGTGCCAGCAGCAAGGAGGCGGGGGCAGGCGAGCAGTACTTC
CDR3: CASSKEAGAGEQYF
D: -
J: TRBJ2-7
V: TRBV5-4
size: -

DNA: TGTGCCAGCAGCTTACACCCTAGCGGGGCCTACAATGAGCAGTTCTTC
CDR3: CASSLHPSGAYNEQFF
D: TRBD2
J: TRBJ2-1
V: TRBV7-2
size: -

DNA: TGTGCCAGCAGCTTTAGCCAGGGGGGAAATACGCAGTATTTT
CDR3: CASSFSQGGNTQYF
D: -
J: TRBJ2-3
V: TRBV7-9
size: -

DNA: TGTGCCAGCAGCCGTCTAGCGGGATACAATGAGCAGTTCTTC
CDR3: CASSRLAGYNEQFF
D: TRBD2
J: TRBJ2-1
V: TRBV14
size: -